One T cell receptor beta chain is described in this entry. The sample originates from a study of blood T cell repertoires in COVID-19. About the study: Nucleic acid was either cDNA or gDNA, and it came from T cells, B-cell-depleted T cells, or PBMCs.

Per the authors' pipeline: Scientists estimated how many nucleated cells there were by amplifying reference gene primers. Only in-frame clones appear in the TCRdb table, and some are missing; sequencing was by immunoSEQ multiplex PCR. That table supplies the V and J calls and clone size; D and trimming were determined from the DNA. The sample includes 280,000 or so clones, 85% to 90% of them seen just once. The ends were cut back, 6 bases at V and 7 bases at J, with 18 bases in the middle. The CDR3 covers 14 residues. The germline V gene encodes CDR1 MGHDK and CDR2 SYGVNS. The chain recombines TRBV25-1 with TRBJ2-5, with TRBD2 as a possible D gene (5 bases). Sequencing input: PBMCs or T cells enriched from blood (not recorded which). The sequence came from a woman aged 50 to 60 who had been exposed to COVID-19. The DNA of the CDR3 is TGTGCCAGCAGCGGACTGTACGGTGGTGCGACCCAGTACTTC. It specifies CASSGLYGGATQYF.